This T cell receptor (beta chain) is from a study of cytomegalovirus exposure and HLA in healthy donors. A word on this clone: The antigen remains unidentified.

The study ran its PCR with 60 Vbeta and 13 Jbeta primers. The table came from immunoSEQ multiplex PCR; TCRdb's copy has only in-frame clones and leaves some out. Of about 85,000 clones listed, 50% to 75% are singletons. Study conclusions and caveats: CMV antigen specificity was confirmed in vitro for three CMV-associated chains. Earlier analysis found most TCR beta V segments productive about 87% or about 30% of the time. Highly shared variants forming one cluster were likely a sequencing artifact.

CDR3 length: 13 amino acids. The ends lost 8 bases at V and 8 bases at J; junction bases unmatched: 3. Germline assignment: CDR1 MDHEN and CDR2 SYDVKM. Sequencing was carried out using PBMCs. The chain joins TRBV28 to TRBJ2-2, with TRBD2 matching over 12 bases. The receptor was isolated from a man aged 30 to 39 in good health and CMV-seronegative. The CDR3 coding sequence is TGTGCCAGCGGGGGGACTAGCGGGGGGGAGCTGTTTTTT. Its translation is CASGGTSGGELFF. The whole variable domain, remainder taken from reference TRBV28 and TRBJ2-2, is DVKVTQSSRYLVKRTGEKVFLECVQDMDHENMFWYRQDPGLGLRLIYFSYDVKMKEKGDIPEGYSVSREKKERFSLILESASTNQTSMYLCASGGTSGGELFFGEGSRLTVL.